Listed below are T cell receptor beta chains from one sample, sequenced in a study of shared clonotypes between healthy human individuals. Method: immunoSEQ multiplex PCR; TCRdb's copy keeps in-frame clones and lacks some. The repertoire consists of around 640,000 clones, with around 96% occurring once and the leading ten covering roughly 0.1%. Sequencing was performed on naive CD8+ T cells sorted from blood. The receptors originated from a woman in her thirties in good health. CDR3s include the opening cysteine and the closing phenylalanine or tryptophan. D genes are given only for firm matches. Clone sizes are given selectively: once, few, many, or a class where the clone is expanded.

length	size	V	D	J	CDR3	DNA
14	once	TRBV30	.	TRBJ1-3	CAWSVVLSGNTIYF	TGTGCCTGGAGTGTGGTGCTCTCTGGAAACACCATATATTTT
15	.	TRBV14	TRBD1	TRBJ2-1	CASSAPGQIYNEQFF	TGTGCCAGCAGCGCACCGGGACAGATCTACAATGAGCAGTTCTTC
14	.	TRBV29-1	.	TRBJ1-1	CSVDGRGGHTEAFF	TGCAGCGTAGATGGCCGAGGGGGTCACACTGAAGCTTTCTTT
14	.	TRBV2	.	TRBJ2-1	CASSDSLPHNEQFF	TGTGCCAGCAGTGACTCCTTACCTCACAATGAGCAGTTCTTC
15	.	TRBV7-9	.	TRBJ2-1	CASSFFRGSYNEQFF	TGTGCCAGCAGCTTTTTTCGAGGTTCCTACAATGAGCAGTTCTTC
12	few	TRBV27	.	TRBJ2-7	CASSSTAYEQYF	TGTGCCAGCAGTTCGACAGCGTACGAGCAGTACTTC
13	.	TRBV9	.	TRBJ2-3	CASSGGPEDTQYF	TGTGCCAGCAGCGGGGGACCTGAGGATACGCAGTATTTT
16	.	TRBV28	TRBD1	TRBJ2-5	CASSLLQGQYQETQYF	TGTGCCAGCAGTTTACTTCAGGGACAGTACCAAGAGACCCAGTACTTC
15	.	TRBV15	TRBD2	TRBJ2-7	CATSSPREVFYEQYF	TGTGCCACCAGCAGTCCGCGGGAGGTCTTCTACGAGCAGTACTTC
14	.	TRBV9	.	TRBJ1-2	CASSVGSARYGYTF	TGTGCCAGCAGCGTAGGTTCAGCCAGGTATGGCTACACCTTC
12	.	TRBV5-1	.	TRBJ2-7	CASSETGYEQYF	TGCGCCAGCAGCGAGACAGGTTACGAGCAGTACTTC
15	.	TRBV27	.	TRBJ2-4	CASSLSQGGRDIQYF	TGTGCCAGCAGTTTATCCCAGGGTGGGCGCGACATTCAGTACTTC
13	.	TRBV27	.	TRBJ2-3	CASSSWASDTQYF	TGTGCCAGCAGTAGTTGGGCCTCAGATACGCAGTATTTT
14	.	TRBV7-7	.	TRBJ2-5	CASSPEGGLETQYF	TGTGCCAGCAGTCCTGAGGGCGGATTAGAGACCCAGTACTTC
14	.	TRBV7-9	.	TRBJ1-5	CASSLPGINQPQHF	TGTGCCAGCAGCTTACCAGGGATAAATCAGCCCCAGCATTTT
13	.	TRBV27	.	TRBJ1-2	CASGELGARGYTF	TGTGCCAGCGGGGAGTTGGGGGCGCGTGGCTACACCTTC
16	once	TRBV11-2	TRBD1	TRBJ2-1	CASSSLTGGSYNEQFF	TGTGCCAGCAGCTCCCTAACAGGGGGGTCTTACAATGAGCAGTTCTTC
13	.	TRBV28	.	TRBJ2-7	CASSLPRHYEQYF	TGTGCCAGCAGTTTACCCCGCCACTACGAGCAGTACTTC
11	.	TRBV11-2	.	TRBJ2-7	CAVGGGGEQYF	TGTGCCGTGGGGGGAGGAGGCGAGCAGTACTTC
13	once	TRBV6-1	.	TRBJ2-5	CASSEIPQETQYF	TGTGCCAGCAGTGAAATTCCCCAAGAGACCCAGTACTTC
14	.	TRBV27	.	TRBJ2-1	CASSLTGLYNEQFF	TGTGCCAGCAGTTTAACCGGACTTTACAATGAGCAGTTCTTC